This entry describes one T cell receptor beta chain. Its antigen is unknown. The data were produced by immunoSEQ multiplex PCR, yet TCRdb's version contains in-frame clones alone and is incomplete. This sample yields roughly 2.5 million clones, of which over 85% are seen a single time; around 0.14% belongs to the top ten. These data belong to a study of shared clonotypes between healthy human individuals. Overall study findings and caveats: Genetic and exposure-history diversity was limited by the small donor number.

The germline V gene encodes CDR1 LGHNT and CDR2 FRNRAP. This CDR3 has 18 amino acids. The V and J ends lost 2 bases and 2 bases respectively, with 19 bases between them. Sequences were obtained from naive CD4+ T cells sorted from blood. Noted subset: CD45RA+ positively selected. The genes are TRBV12-5 and TRBJ1-3; the D gene is possibly TRBD1 (5 bases). The TCR originated in a young man in good health. This chain's CDR3 is CASGLSLTQGYPGNTIYF. The CDR3 coding sequence is TGTGCTAGTGGTTTGTCTCTGACCCAGGGTTATCCTGGAAACACCATATATTTT.